The next 9 T cell receptor beta chains were all read from a single sample in a study of blood T cell repertoires in COVID-19. Profiling relied on immunoSEQ multiplex PCR, and the TCRdb table lists in-frame clones only, not all of them. The table records over 12,000 clones, about 87% of them present only once. Sequencing was carried out using peripheral blood. The receptor set was obtained from a human donor in a cohort sampled during active COVID-19.

The CDR3 coding sequence is TGTGCCAGCAGCGAACAGGGGGTGGCTAGCGGAAACACCGGGGAGCTGTTTTTT. This gives the protein CASSEQGVASGNTGELFF. The chain has TRBV9 and TRBJ2-2, with D perhaps matching TRBD1 (8 bases). In germline, CDR1 is SGDLS, CDR2 YYNGEE. CDR3 length: 18 residues. Trimming pared 3 bases from V and 2 bases from J, leaving 20 bases between.

The chain joins TRBV6-5 to TRBJ1-2; D is unclear. The V gene lost 0 bases and the J gene lost 0 bases, with 8 bases spanning the gap. CDR1 is MNHEY, CDR2 SVGAGI, per germline. The CDR3 is made up of 15 amino acids. The CDR3 DNA reads as TGTGCCAGCAGTTACTCGGCAGAAACTAACTATGGCTACACCTTC. This encodes CASSYSAETNYGYTF.

This clone has only a few counts. The chain is built from TRBV9 and TRBJ2-3; a weak D match, TRBD2 (6 bases). Trimming stripped 3 bases from V and 1 base from J, with 12 bases between. The CDR3 is 15 residues long. Germline values: CDR1 SGDLS, CDR2 YYNGEE. The CDR3 DNA reads TGTGCCAGCAGCGAAGAGGCTAGCGGCACAGATACGCAGTATTTT. Translated, it gives CASSEEASGTDTQYF.

The V gene is TRBV15, the J gene TRBJ1-2; possibly TRBD1 for D (5 bases). The V end was cut by 0 bases, the J end by 5 bases, with 16 bases between. There are 16 residues in the CDR3. Germline-derived CDR1 and CDR2 are LNHNV and YYDKDF (reference sequence). The CDR3: CATSRDRPGTGYGYTF. The DNA for the CDR3 is TGTGCCACCAGCAGAGATAGGCCGGGGACTGGGTATGGCTACACCTTC.

The chain joins TRBV7-3 to TRBJ1-6; the match to TRBD1 covers 8 bases. Trimming cost V 2 bases and J 7 bases; bases outside gene matches: 7. Germline V gene sequence: CDR1 SGHTA, CDR2 FQGTGA. This CDR3 contains 16 residues. CDR3 amino acids: CASSLERTGPNSPLHF. Written as DNA, the CDR3 is TGTGCCAGCAGCTTAGAGAGGACAGGGCCGAATTCACCCCTCCACTTT. Supplemented by reference TRBV7-3 and TRBJ1-6, the full variable domain reads GAGVSQTPSNKVTEKGKYVELRCDPISGHTALYWYRQSLGQGPEFLIYFQGTGAADDSGLPNDRFFAVRPEGSVSTLKIQRTERGDSAVYLCASSLERTGPNSPLHFGNGTRLTVT.

The rearrangement joins TRBV27 to TRBJ1-6; weak D call: TRBD1 (5 bases). Germline values: CDR1 MNHEY, CDR2 SMNVEV (reference sequence). The CDR3 totals 14 residues. With 5 bases removed from V and 6 bases from J, the gap between germline ends came to 11 bases. The CDR3 DNA reads TGTGCCAGCAGTCTGCAGGGCTTTAATTCACCCCTCCACTTT. Its translation: CASSLQGFNSPLHF.

This rearrangement joins TRBV4-1 to TRBJ2-2; the match to TRBD2 covers 12 bases. The CDR3 runs to 20 residues. With 0 bases clipped from V and 7 bases from J, the junction kept 15 bases outside the gene matches. Germline values: CDR1 MGHRA, CDR2 YSYEKL. Here the CDR3 reads CASSQDPPGLAGGGFGELFF. CDR3 bases: TGCGCCAGCAGCCAAGATCCCCCGGGACTAGCGGGTGGGGGGTTCGGGGAGCTGTTTTTT.

This chain joins TRBV19 and TRBJ2-2; 7 positions agree with TRBD1. Trimming cost V 7 bases and J 1 base; bases outside gene matches: 6. In germline, CDR1 is LNHDA, CDR2 SQIVND (reference sequence). The CDR3 spans 15 residues. As DNA, the CDR3 is TGTGCCAGTACTAGGACAGGTTTGAACACCGGGGAGCTGTTTTTT. Amino acids: CASTRTGLNTGELFF.

The V gene is TRBV12-5, the J gene TRBJ2-1, with 10 bases identical to TRBD2. The germline CDR1 and CDR2 sequences are LGHNT and FRNRAP. CDR3 length equals 15 residues. Trimming removed 1 base from V and 8 bases from J; junction bases left unmatched: 5. The CDR3 protein is CASGLGSSGSDEQFF. The CDR3 DNA is TGTGCTAGTGGTTTGGGGTCTAGCGGGAGCGATGAGCAGTTCTTC.